A single sample gave rise to the 9 T cell receptor beta chains below, sequenced in a study of blood T cell repertoires in COVID-19. The method was immunoSEQ multiplex PCR; TCRdb's version includes in-frame clones alone and lacks a portion of them. The repertoire holds approximately 260,000 clones, 82% seen once, with approximately 5% in the top ten. The sample was peripheral blood. These receptors were taken from a woman over 75 with active or convalescent COVID-19.

This chain uses TRBV6-5 with TRBJ1-5; D is uncertain. CDR1 MNHEY and CDR2 SVGAGI come from the germline V gene. There are 15 residues in the CDR3. Between the trimmed V and J ends, which lost 5 bases and 0 bases, there was a span of 11 bases. The CDR3 DNA reads TGTGCCAGCAGTCCCGGGGATTATAGCAATCAGCCCCAGCATTTT. It yields the protein CASSPGDYSNQPQHF.

This clone was counted between two and nine times. As DNA, the CDR3 is TGTGCCAGTACCTCCGGGGGGGGCCCTGGAGGGGAGACCCAGTACTTC. Its translation: CASTSGGGPGGETQYF. The rearrangement uses TRBV19 and TRBJ2-5, with 8 bases identical to TRBD2. Germline CDR1 and CDR2: LNHDA and SQIVND (reference sequence). The CDR3 sequence is 16 residues long. The ends lost 7 bases at V and 5 bases at J; junction bases unmatched: 15.

This clone turned up a few times. This chain links TRBV27 with TRBJ2-7, with TRBD2 matching over 8 bases. J was trimmed by 2 bases and V by 6 bases; bases with no gene match: 6. Germline values: CDR1 MNHEY, CDR2 SMNVEV (reference sequence). The length of the CDR3 is 14 residues. The CDR3 DNA follows: TGTGCCAGCAGGTTCGATAGCGGGACCTACGAGCAGTACTTC. It codes for CASRFDSGTYEQYF.

The chain uses TRBV6-5 and TRBJ1-2; D not resolved. V shed 2 bases and J shed 4 bases, with 14 bases lying between them. Germline CDR1 MNHEY, CDR2 SVGAGI. The CDR3 spans 15 residues. The CDR3 reads CASSYGQLQTYGYTF. The CDR3 DNA reads as TGTGCCAGCAGTTACGGGCAGTTACAAACCTATGGCTACACCTTC.

The chain is built from TRBV1 and TRBJ1-3. TRBV1 is assigned pseudogene status. This CDR3 has 15 residues. The DNA for the CDR3 is TGCACCAGCAGCCAACGGGAAAGAACAGGAAACACCATATATTTT. This sequence encodes CTSSQRERTGNTIYF.

This sequence joins TRBV14 and TRBJ2-7, with 9 bases aligning to TRBD1. Unmatched junction bases numbered 4, after V lost 4 bases and J lost 0 bases. CDR3 length equals 15 residues. From germline, CDR1 is SGHDN and CDR2 FVKESK. The DNA for the CDR3 is TGTGCCAGCAGCCGAGGGACAGGGAGCTCCTACGAGCAGTACTTC. Translating it yields CASSRGTGSSYEQYF. Based on the CDR3 plus reference TRBV14 and TRBJ2-7, the full variable domain is EAGVTQFPSHSVIEKGQTVTLRCDPISGHDNLYWYRRVMGKEIKFLLHFVKESKQDESGMPNNRFLAERTGGTYSTLKVQPAELEDSGVYFCASSRGTGSSYEQYFGPGTRLTVT.

This clone was observed a single time. The V call is TRBV6-6, the J call TRBJ2-7, with D uncertain. The CDR3 has 12 amino acids. From germline, CDR1 is MNHNY and CDR2 SVGAGI (reference sequence). V lost 5 bases to trimming and J lost 1 base, with 6 bases between them. The CDR3 spells CASSLSSYEQYF. The CDR3, as DNA: TGTGCCAGCAGTCTGTCTTCCTACGAGCAGTACTTC.

V gene TRBV5-5 combines with J gene TRBJ1-6; 9 nucleotides agree with TRBD1. V gave up 4 bases and J gave up 10 bases; unmatched junction bases: 9. The CDR3 contains 15 residues. Germline V CDR1 and CDR2: SGHKS, YYEKEE (reference sequence). The chain's CDR3 is CASSLMGTGISPLHF. As DNA, the CDR3 is TGTGCCAGCAGCCTAATGGGGACAGGGATCTCACCCCTCCACTTT.

The J gene is TRBJ2-5, the V gene TRBV9, with TRBD1 identical over 10 bases. CDR1 SGDLS and CDR2 YYNGEE come from the germline V gene. There are 15 residues in the CDR3. V trimming: 7 bases; J trimming: 5 bases; junction bases outside the gene matches: 11. The CDR3 nucleotides are TGTGCCAGCCAGAGGAGACAGGGGGCATGGGAGACCCAGTACTTC. Translation: CASQRRQGAWETQYF.